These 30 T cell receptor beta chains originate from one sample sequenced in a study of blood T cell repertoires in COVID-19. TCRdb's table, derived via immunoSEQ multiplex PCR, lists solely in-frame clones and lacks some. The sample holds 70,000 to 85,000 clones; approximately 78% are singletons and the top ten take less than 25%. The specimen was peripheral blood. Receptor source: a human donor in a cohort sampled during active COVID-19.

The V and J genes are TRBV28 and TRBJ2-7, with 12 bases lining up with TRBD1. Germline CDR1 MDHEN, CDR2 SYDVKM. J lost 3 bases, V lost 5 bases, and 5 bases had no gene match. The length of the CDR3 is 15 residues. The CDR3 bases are TGTGCCAGCAGTACCGGGACAGGGGGCGGCTACGAGCAGTACTTC. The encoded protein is CASSTGTGGGYEQYF.

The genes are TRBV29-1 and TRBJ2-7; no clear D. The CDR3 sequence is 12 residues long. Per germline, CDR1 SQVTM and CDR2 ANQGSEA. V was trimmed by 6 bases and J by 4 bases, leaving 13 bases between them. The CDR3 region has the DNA TGCAGCGTAGTGGTGGCGGCTTACGAGCAGTACTTC. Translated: CSVVVAAYEQYF.

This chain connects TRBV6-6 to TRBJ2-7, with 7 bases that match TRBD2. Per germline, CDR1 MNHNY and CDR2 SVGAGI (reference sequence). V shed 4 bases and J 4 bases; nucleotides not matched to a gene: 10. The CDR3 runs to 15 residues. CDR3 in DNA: TGTGCCAGCAGTTCCCTACATGAGGGAGGGTACGAGCAGTACTTC. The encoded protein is CASSSLHEGGYEQYF.

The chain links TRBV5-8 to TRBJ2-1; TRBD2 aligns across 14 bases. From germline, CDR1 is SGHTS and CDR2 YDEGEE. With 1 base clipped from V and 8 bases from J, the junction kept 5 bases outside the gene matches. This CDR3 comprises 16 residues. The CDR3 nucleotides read TGTGCCAGCAGCTTGTGGGGGACTAGCGGGGGCGATGAGCAGTTCTTC. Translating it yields CASSLWGTSGGDEQFF.

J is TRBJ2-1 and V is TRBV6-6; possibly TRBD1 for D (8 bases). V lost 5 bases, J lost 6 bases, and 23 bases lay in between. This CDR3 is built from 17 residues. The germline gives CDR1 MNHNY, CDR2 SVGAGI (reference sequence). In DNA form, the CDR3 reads TGTGCCAGCAGTCCTAGCTCCACAGGGGGGGAAATCAATGAGCAGTTCTTC. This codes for CASSPSSTGGEINEQFF.

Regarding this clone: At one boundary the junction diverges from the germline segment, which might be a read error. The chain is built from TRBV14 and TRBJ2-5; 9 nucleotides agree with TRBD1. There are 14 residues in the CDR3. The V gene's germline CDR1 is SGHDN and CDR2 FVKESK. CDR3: CASTQGTGKETQYF. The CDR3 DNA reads TGTGCCAGCACCCAAGGGACAGGGAAAGAGACCCAGTACTTC.

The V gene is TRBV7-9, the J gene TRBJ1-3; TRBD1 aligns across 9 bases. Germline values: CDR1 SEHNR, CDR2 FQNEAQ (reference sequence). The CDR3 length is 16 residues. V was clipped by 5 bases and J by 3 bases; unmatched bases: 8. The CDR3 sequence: CASSPKTGGNGNTIYF. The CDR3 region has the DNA TGTGCCAGCAGCCCCAAGACAGGGGGGAATGGAAACACCATATATTTT.

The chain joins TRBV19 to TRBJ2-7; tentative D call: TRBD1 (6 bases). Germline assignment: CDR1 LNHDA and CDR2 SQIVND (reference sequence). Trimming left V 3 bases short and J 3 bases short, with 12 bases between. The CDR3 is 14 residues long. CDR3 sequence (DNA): TGTGCCAGTAGTATGACAGGTGGAGACTACGAGCAGTACTTC. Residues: CASSMTGGDYEQYF.

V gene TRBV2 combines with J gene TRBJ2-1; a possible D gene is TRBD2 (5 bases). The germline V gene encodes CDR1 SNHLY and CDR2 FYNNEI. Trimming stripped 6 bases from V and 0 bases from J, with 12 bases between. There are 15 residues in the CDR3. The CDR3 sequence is CASREDLSSYNEQFF. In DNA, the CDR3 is TGTGCCAGCAGGGAGGATTTGAGCTCCTACAATGAGCAGTTCTTC.

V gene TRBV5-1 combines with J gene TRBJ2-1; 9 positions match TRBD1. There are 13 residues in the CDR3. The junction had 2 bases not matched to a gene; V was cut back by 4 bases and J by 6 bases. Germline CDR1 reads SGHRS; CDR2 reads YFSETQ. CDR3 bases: TGCGCCAGCAGCCCGGGACAGGGCAATGAGCAGTTCTTC. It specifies CASSPGQGNEQFF.

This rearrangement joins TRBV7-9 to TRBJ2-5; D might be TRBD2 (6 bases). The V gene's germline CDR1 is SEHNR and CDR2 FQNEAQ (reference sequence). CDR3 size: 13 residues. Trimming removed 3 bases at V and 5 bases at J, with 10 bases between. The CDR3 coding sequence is TGTGCCAGCAGCTTCCCCAGCGGGGAGACCCAGTACTTC. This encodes CASSFPSGETQYF. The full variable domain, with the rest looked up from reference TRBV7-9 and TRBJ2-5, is DTGVSQNPRHKITKRGQNVTFRCDPISEHNRLYWYRQTLGQGPEFLTYFQNEAQLEKSRLLSDRFSAERPKGSFSTLEIQRTEQGDSAMYLCASSFPSGETQYFGPGTRLLVL.

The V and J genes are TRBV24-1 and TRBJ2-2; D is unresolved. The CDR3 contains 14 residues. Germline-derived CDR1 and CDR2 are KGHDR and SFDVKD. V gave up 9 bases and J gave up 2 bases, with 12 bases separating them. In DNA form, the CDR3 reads TGTGCCACCTCAACCGAGGCAAACACCGGGGAGCTGTTTTTT. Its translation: CATSTEANTGELFF.

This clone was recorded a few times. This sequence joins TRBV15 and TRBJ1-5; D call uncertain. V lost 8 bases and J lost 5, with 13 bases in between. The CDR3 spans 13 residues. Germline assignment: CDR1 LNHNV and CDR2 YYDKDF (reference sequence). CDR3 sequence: CATGREGYQPQHF. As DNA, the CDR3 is TGTGCCACCGGACGAGAGGGCTATCAGCCCCAGCATTTT.

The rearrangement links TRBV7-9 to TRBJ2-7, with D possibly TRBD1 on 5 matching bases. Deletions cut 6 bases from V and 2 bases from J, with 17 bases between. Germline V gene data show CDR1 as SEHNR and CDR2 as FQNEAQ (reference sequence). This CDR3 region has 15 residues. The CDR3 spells CASSSQRLTAYEQYF. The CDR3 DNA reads TGTGCCAGCAGTTCACAACGACTGACAGCCTACGAGCAGTACTTC.

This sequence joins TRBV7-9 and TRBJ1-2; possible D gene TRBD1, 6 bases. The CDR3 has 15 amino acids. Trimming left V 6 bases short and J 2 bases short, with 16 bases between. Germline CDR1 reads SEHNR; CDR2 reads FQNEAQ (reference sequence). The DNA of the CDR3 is TGTGCCAGCAGAACAACAACAGGGACCAACTATGGCTACACCTTC. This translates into CASRTTTGTNYGYTF.

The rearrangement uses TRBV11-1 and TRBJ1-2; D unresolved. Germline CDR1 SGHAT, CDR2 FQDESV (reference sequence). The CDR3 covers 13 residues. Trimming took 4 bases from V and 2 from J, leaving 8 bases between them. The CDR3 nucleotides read TGTGCCAGCAGCTCCGACACCAACTATGGCTACACCTTC. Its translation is CASSSDTNYGYTF.

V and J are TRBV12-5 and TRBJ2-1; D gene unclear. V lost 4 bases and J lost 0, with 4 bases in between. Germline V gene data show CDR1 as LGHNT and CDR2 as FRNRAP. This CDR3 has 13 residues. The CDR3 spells CASGWSSYNEQFF. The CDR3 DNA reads TGTGCTAGTGGTTGGAGCTCCTACAATGAGCAGTTCTTC.

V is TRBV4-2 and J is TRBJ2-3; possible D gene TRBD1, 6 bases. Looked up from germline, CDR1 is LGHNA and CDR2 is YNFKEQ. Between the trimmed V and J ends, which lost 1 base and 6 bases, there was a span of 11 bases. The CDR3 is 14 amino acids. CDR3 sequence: CASSQGGPGDTQYF. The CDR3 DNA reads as TGTGCCAGCAGCCAAGGGGGGCCGGGGGATACGCAGTATTTT.

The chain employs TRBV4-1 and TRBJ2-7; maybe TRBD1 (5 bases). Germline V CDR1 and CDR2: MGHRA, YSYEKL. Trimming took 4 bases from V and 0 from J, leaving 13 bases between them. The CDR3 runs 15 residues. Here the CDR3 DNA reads TGCGCCAGCAGCCCCATAGGGGCAGACTCCTACGAGCAGTACTTC. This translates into CASSPIGADSYEQYF.

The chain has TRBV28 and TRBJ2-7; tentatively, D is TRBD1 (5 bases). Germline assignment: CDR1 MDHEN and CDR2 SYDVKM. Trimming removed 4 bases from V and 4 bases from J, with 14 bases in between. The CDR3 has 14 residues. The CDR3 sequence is CASSWGGPKYEQYF. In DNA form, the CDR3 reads TGTGCCAGCAGTTGGGGCGGCCCCAAATACGAGCAGTACTTC.

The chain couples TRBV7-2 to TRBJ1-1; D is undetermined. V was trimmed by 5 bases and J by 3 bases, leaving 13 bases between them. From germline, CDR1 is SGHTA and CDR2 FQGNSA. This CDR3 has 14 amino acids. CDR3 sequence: CASSNNLGDTEAFF. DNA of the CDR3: TGTGCCAGCAGCAATAACCTCGGGGACACTGAAGCTTTCTTT.

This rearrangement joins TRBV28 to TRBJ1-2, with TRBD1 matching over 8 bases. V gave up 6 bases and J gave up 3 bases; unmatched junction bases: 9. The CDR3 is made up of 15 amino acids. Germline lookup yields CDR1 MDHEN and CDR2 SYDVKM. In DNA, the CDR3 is TGTGCCAGCAGCACACAGGGGGGAGTTTACTATGGCTACACCTTC. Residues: CASSTQGGVYYGYTF.

The CDR3 DNA is TGTGCCAGCAGTCAAACAGGGGGCAGAAACACCATATATTTT. Its translation: CASSQTGGRNTIYF. J is TRBJ1-3 and V is TRBV11-2; 9 nucleotides agree with TRBD1. Germline loops: CDR1 SGHAT, CDR2 FQNNGV. Trimming took 6 bases from V and 5 from J; bases not matched to a gene: 5. This CDR3 region has 14 residues. The full variable domain, in which reference TRBV11-2 and TRBJ1-3 provide the parts outside the CDR3, is EAGVAQSPRYKIIEKRQSVAFWCNPISGHATLYWYQQILGQGPKLLIQFQNNGVVDDSQLPKDRFSAERLKGVDSTLKIQPAKLEDSAVYLCASSQTGGRNTIYFGEGSWLTVV.

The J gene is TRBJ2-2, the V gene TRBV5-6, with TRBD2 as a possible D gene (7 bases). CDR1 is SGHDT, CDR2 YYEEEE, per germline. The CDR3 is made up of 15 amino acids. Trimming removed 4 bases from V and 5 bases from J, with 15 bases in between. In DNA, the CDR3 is TGTGCCAGCAGCCATGGGGGGGCCTGGACCGGGGAGCTGTTTTTT. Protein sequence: CASSHGGAWTGELFF. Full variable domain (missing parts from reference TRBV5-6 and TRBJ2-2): DAGVTQSPTHLIKTRGQQVTLRCSPKSGHDTVSWYQQALGQGPQFIFQYYEEEERQRGNFPDRFSGHQFPNYSSELNVNALLLGDSALYLCASSHGGAWTGELFFGEGSRLTVL.

CDR3: CASSFRTRIYEQYF. For the CDR3, the DNA is TGTGCCAGCAGTTTTAGGACAAGAATCTACGAGCAGTACTTC. The genes are TRBV27 and TRBJ2-7, with a possible D match to TRBD1 (5 bases). Trimming took 3 bases from V and 3 from J, leaving 12 bases between them. Germline CDR1 is MNHEY and CDR2 is SMNVEV (reference sequence). The CDR3 contains 14 residues.

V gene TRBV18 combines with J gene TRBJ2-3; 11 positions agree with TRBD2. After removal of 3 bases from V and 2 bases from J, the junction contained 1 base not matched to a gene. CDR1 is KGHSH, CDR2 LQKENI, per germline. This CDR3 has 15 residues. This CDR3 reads CASSPTSGNTDTQYF. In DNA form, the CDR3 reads TGTGCCAGCTCACCGACTAGCGGGAACACAGATACGCAGTATTTT.

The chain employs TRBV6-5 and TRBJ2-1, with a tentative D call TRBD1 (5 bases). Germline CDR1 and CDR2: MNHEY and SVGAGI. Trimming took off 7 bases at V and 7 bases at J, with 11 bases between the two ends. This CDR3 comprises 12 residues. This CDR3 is CASTLAGNEQFF. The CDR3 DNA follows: TGTGCCAGCACTTTGGCAGGGAATGAGCAGTTCTTC.

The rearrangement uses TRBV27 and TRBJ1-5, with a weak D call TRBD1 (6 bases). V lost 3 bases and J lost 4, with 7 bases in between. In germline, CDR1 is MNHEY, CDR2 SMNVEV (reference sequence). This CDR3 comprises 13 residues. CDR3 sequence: CASSFRGNQPQHF. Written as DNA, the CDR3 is TGTGCCAGCAGTTTTAGGGGGAATCAGCCCCAGCATTTT.

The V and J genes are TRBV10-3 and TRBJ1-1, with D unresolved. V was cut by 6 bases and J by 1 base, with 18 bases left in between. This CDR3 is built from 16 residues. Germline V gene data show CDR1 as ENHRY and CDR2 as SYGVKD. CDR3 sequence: CAIRGGSAQTNTEAFF. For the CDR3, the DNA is TGTGCCATCAGAGGCGGGAGTGCGCAAACGAACACTGAAGCTTTCTTT.

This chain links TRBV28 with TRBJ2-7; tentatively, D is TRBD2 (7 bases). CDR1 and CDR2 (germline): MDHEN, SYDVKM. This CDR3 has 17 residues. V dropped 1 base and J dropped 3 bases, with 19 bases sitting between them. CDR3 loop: CASSLLGGGRTDYEQYF. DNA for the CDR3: TGTGCCAGCAGTTTATTGGGGGGGGGCAGGACCGACTACGAGCAGTACTTC.